This is a list of T cell receptor beta chains from one sample in a study of CD8 T cells in ankylosing spondylitis. TCRdb passed the 5' RACE reads through MiXCR, listing each CDR3 protein once. The table lists roughly 180,000 distinct CDR3 sequences, under 15% of them singletons. The sequenced sample was blood, either unsorted or a sorted T cell fraction (not recorded which). Every receptor here comes from a female donor with ankylosing spondylitis or in good health (not recorded which). Both conserved end residues are part of each CDR3. Fields, in order: V gene, clone size, D gene, J gene, CDR3 DNA, CDR3 protein. A D gene is named only where the DNA matches it firmly. Not all rows give a size; the values are once, few, many and, for expanded clones, a class.

V: TRBV7-9; size: many; D: TRBD2; J: TRBJ2-1; DNA: TGTGCCAGCAGCTTCTCCGCGGGAGGTTTAAATGAGCAGTTCTTC; CDR3: CASSFSAGGLNEQFF
V: TRBV7-2; size: many; D: TRBD1; J: TRBJ1-2; DNA: TGTGCCAGCAGCTTCCCAGGACAGGGGGGCTACACCTTC; CDR3: CASSFPGQGGYTF
V: TRBV6-2/TRBV6-3; size: NA; D: TRBD2; J: TRBJ2-5; DNA: TGTGCCAGCAGTTTCCTAGCGGGACTGGAGACCCAGTACTTC; CDR3: CASSFLAGLETQYF
V: TRBV27; size: many; D: TRBD1; J: TRBJ2-1; DNA: TGTGCCAGCAGTTCCCAAACAGGGGGCTGGTCCTACAATGAGCAGTTCTTC; CDR3: CASSSQTGGWSYNEQFF
V: TRBV18; size: NA; D: NA; J: TRBJ2-7; DNA: TGTGCCAGCTCACCGGACGGGGAATCCTACGAGCAGTACTTC; CDR3: CASSPDGESYEQYF
V: TRBV10-3; size: many; D: NA; J: TRBJ2-7; DNA: TGTGCCATCAGCTCGTCCACTAGCCCAACCTACGAGCAGTACTTC; CDR3: CAISSSTSPTYEQYF
V: TRBV3-1; size: many; D: NA; J: TRBJ2-1; DNA: TGTGCCAGCAGCCAAGACGCCTCATTTCTTTCCTACAATGAGCAGTTCTTC; CDR3: CASSQDASFLSYNEQFF
V: TRBV2; size: few; D: TRBD2; J: TRBJ2-1; DNA: TGTGCCAGCAGTGATGGACTAGCGGGAGTAGGAGATTACAATGAGCAGTTCTTC; CDR3: CASSDGLAGVGDYNEQFF
V: TRBV15; size: many; D: NA; J: TRBJ2-4; DNA: TGTGCCACCAGCAGGTGGGGAGGCGGGACGAAAAACATTCAGTACTTC; CDR3: CATSRWGGGTKNIQYF
V: TRBV12-3/TRBV12-4; size: few; D: NA; J: TRBJ2-7; DNA: TGTGCCAGCAGTTTAGTGCTGGGGGGCGAGCAGTACTTC; CDR3: CASSLVLGGEQYF
V: TRBV27; size: many; D: NA; J: TRBJ1-1; DNA: TGTGCCAGCAGTGCCCAGGACAGTGTAGAAGCTTTCTTT; CDR3: CASSAQDSVEAFF
V: TRBV7-8; size: few; D: NA; J: TRBJ1-1; DNA: TGTGCCAGCAGCTTTGGGAGGGGCAGGGGTGCATCCGACTTCACTGAAGCTTTCTTT; CDR3: CASSFGRGRGASDFTEAFF
V: TRBV5-6; size: few; D: NA; J: TRBJ1-2; DNA: TGTGCCAGCAGCCTAGGGGGGACACGGACTAACTATGGCTACACCTTC; CDR3: CASSLGGTRTNYGYTF
V: TRBV5-1; size: many; D: TRBD1; J: TRBJ2-6; DNA: TGCGCCAGCAGCTGGGGGAGGACAGGGTCTGGGGCCAACGTCCTGACTTTC; CDR3: CASSWGRTGSGANVLTF
V: TRBV20-1; size: many; D: NA; J: TRBJ1-1; DNA: TGCAGTGCTAGAGATGGGGGGCACCCCCTCTGGAACACTGAAGCTTTCTTT; CDR3: CSARDGGHPLWNTEAFF
V: TRBV5-6; size: many; D: TRBD1; J: TRBJ1-1; DNA: TGTGCCAGCAGCTTTGGATTTAGGGGGCTCACTGAAGCTTTCTTT; CDR3: CASSFGFRGLTEAFF
V: TRBV7-2; size: many; D: NA; J: TRBJ1-4; DNA: TGTGCCAGCAGCTTAAGTCAGCCGACAACTAATGAAAAACTGTTTTTT; CDR3: CASSLSQPTTNEKLFF
V: TRBV15; size: many; D: NA; J: TRBJ2-4; DNA: TGTGCCACCAGCAGAGATTTGGGTCCAGCAAACATTCAGTACTTC; CDR3: CATSRDLGPANIQYF
V: TRBV4-2; size: NA; D: TRBD2; J: TRBJ2-3; DNA: TGTGCCAGCAGCCCAAGACTAGCGGGAACAGATACGCAGTATTTT; CDR3: CASSPRLAGTDTQYF
V: TRBV5-1; size: few; D: NA; J: TRBJ1-4; DNA: TGCGCCAGCAGCGATGGACTGGGAGGAAGTGAACTGTTTTTT; CDR3: CASSDGLGGSELFF
V: TRBV4-3; size: many; D: NA; J: TRBJ2-7; DNA: TGCGCCAGCAGCCAAGATCAAAGTCAGGGATTATACTACGAGCAGTACTTC; CDR3: CASSQDQSQGLYYEQYF
V: TRBV5-1; size: many; D: TRBD1; J: TRBJ1-6; DNA: TGCGCCAGCAGGACAGGGGATAATTCACCCCTCCACTTT; CDR3: CASRTGDNSPLHF
V: TRBV7-3; size: many; D: TRBD2; J: TRBJ2-3; DNA: TGTGCCAGCAGCCGGGGGGGTTCAGATACGCAGTATTTT; CDR3: CASSRGGSDTQYF
V: TRBV7-2; size: NA; D: NA; J: TRBJ1-3; DNA: TGTGCCAGCAGCTTAGGCCAGGTACAAGGAAACACCATATATTTT; CDR3: CASSLGQVQGNTIYF
V: TRBV9; size: many; D: TRBD1; J: TRBJ2-1; DNA: TGTGCCAGCAGCGTTACGGACAGGAGCTCCTACAATGAGCAGTTCTTC; CDR3: CASSVTDRSSYNEQFF
V: TRBV20-1; size: few; D: TRBD1; J: TRBJ2-7; DNA: TGCAGTGCTAGAGACATGACAGGGTCCGACGCCGAGCAGTACTTC; CDR3: CSARDMTGSDAEQYF
V: TRBV7-2; size: many; D: NA; J: TRBJ2-2; DNA: TGTGCCAGCAGCTTAGTGGGGAACACCGGGGAGCTGTTTTTT; CDR3: CASSLVGNTGELFF
V: TRBV20-1; size: NA; D: NA; J: TRBJ1-5; DNA: TGCAGTGCCCGTCGTTTGAGGGAAGGGGTCGCGAATCAGCCCCAGCATTTT; CDR3: CSARRLREGVANQPQHF
V: TRBV4-3; size: many; D: TRBD2; J: TRBJ2-1; DNA: TGCGCCAGCAGCCAGGCTGGGACTAGCGGCGACAATGAGCAGTTCTTC; CDR3: CASSQAGTSGDNEQFF
V: TRBV20-1; size: NA; D: NA; J: TRBJ2-2; DNA: TGCAGTGAAATCCGGGCCCCTTCGATCGGGAGCGGGGAGCTGTTTTTT; CDR3: CSEIRAPSIGSGELFF
V: TRBV7-9; size: few; D: TRBD2; J: TRBJ2-7; DNA: TGTGCCAGCAGCGCTGTAGCGGGAACCTACGAGCAGTACTTC; CDR3: CASSAVAGTYEQYF
V: TRBV5-1; size: NA; D: TRBD2; J: TRBJ2-5; DNA: TGCGCCAGCAGCTACATAGCGGGAGATAAGTACTTC; CDR3: CASSYIAGDKYF
V: TRBV7-2; size: many; D: TRBD2; J: TRBJ2-1; DNA: TGTGCCAGCAGCTCGAAACTATTAGCGGGAGGGGATGAGCAGTTCTTC; CDR3: CASSSKLLAGGDEQFF
V: TRBV7-2; size: many; D: NA; J: TRBJ2-7; DNA: TGTGCCAGCAGCTTAGGAGGGAGATACGAGCAGTACTTC; CDR3: CASSLGGRYEQYF
V: TRBV5-1; size: NA; D: NA; J: TRBJ2-1; DNA: TGCGCCAGCAGCCTCCCGGGCCAGCAGTTCTTC; CDR3: CASSLPGQQFF
V: TRBV7-6; size: NA; D: TRBD2; J: TRBJ2-1; DNA: TGTGCCAGCAGCGCGACTAGCGGGATACTTAGTGAGCAGTTCTTC; CDR3: CASSATSGILSEQFF
V: TRBV27; size: few; D: NA; J: TRBJ2-5; DNA: TGTGCCAGCAGAGGAAACTCTCCGGGGGAGACCCAGTACTTC; CDR3: CASRGNSPGETQYF